These 32 T cell receptor beta chains share one sample of origin, sequenced in a study of vaccination effects on CD4 cells after COVID-19. Peptide-pool stimulation followed by sequencing identified expanded antigen-specific CD4+ clonotypes in the ViraFEST assay. Scientists isolated CD4+ T cells after an approximately 10-day culture period ended. Each participant was given two doses of one vaccine (BNT162b2 or mRNA-1273). Some clones are missing from TCRdb's copy, which holds only in-frame ones; the method was immunoSEQ multiplex PCR. The sample shows 28,000 or so clones, more than 60% of them seen only once. The antigens these receptors bind are not known. The input for sequencing was CD4+ T cells from PBMCs cultured with HCoV-NL63 spike peptides, taken after COVID-19 vaccination. These receptors all stem from a human donor who received a COVID-19 vaccine.

This clone is categorized as medium-sized. The J gene is TRBJ1-1, the V gene TRBV29-1; the D is unclear. Germline V lookup: CDR1 SQVTM, CDR2 ANQGSEA. This CDR3 is 14 amino acids long. Trimming took 6 bases from V and 4 from J, leaving 18 bases between them. The CDR3 DNA follows: TGCAGCGTCGAGGGCTCGGCTCGTAGCACTGAAGCTTTCTTT. This translates into CSVEGSARSTEAFF.

As regards this clone: One end of the junction fails to match germline, which may point to a read error. CDR3: CASSIADLTDTQYF. DNA of the CDR3: TGTGCCAGCAGCATAGCGGACCTCACAGATACGCAGTATTTT. The chain couples TRBV7-2 to TRBJ2-3, with D possibly matching TRBD2 (6 bases). The CDR3 totals 14 residues. Germline CDR1 is SGHTA and CDR2 is FQGNSA.

The CDR3 loop is CASSENGGTGGAQYF. In nucleotides, the CDR3 is TGTGCCAGCAGTGAAAACGGCGGGACAGGGGGCGCCCAGTACTTC. This chain links TRBV6-1 with TRBJ2-7; 12 nucleotides align to TRBD1. This CDR3 has 15 amino acids. With 2 bases clipped from V and 10 bases from J, the junction kept 9 bases outside the gene matches. Germline V gene data show CDR1 as MNHNS and CDR2 as SASEGT.

The chain uses TRBV7-9 and TRBJ2-2; 9 nucleotides match TRBD1. Germline assignment: CDR1 SEHNR and CDR2 FQNEAQ (reference sequence). This CDR3 contains 14 residues. Trimming at V came to 2 bases and at J to 8 bases, leaving 3 bases not matched to a gene. The CDR3 DNA sequence: TGTGCCAGCAGCTTAAGACAGGGGGATGGGGAGCTGTTTTTT. This sequence encodes CASSLRQGDGELFF.

This clone was observed a handful of times. The chain has TRBV6-1 and TRBJ1-4; D gene ambiguous. The CDR3 loop spans 15 amino acids. Germline V gives CDR1 MNHNS, CDR2 SASEGT. The ends were cut back, 3 bases at V and 3 bases at J, with 11 bases in the middle. CDR3 bases: TGTGCCAGCAGTGACGGTTCTACAGCTAATGAAAAACTGTTTTTT. Translation gives CASSDGSTANEKLFF.

The chain couples TRBV7-9 to TRBJ1-5; D is undetermined. The CDR3 runs to 15 residues. The ends were cut back, 1 base at V and 1 base at J, with 8 bases in the middle. Germline V gene lookup returns CDR1 SEHNR and CDR2 FQNEAQ (reference sequence). The CDR3 coding sequence is TGTGCCAGCAGCTTAGGGCCCGGGAGCAATCAGCCCCAGCATTTT. Its protein product is CASSLGPGSNQPQHF.

The rearrangement joins TRBV13 to TRBJ1-1, with D tentatively TRBD1 (5 bases). CDR3 length equals 15 residues. Looked up from germline, CDR1 is PRHDT and CDR2 is FYEKMQ (reference sequence). Trimming stripped 0 bases from V and 5 bases from J, with 13 bases between. This CDR3 is CASSLGGSGVTEAFF. CDR3 bases: TGTGCCAGCAGCTTAGGGGGGTCGGGGGTTACTGAAGCTTTCTTT.

This chain links TRBV6-4 with TRBJ2-3; D unclear. This CDR3 comprises 15 residues. The germline gives CDR1 MRHNA, CDR2 SNTAGT. Trimming shortened V by 0 bases and J by 2 bases, and 9 bases separated the two germline ends. CDR3 protein: CASSDSILVTDTQYF. DNA of the CDR3: TGTGCCAGCAGTGACTCGATTCTAGTCACAGATACGCAGTATTTT.

The genes are TRBV19 and TRBJ2-7; TRBD1 matches 8 bases. The CDR3 is 14 residues long. Per germline, CDR1 LNHDA and CDR2 SQIVND (reference sequence). V gave up 3 bases and J gave up 1 base; unmatched junction bases: 2. CDR3 region: CASSIWDRSYEQYF. In DNA, the CDR3 is TGTGCCAGTAGTATCTGGGACAGGTCCTACGAGCAGTACTTC.

The chain recombines TRBV28 with TRBJ1-5; D may be TRBD1 (5 bases). Trimming removed 7 bases from V and 5 bases from J, with 12 bases in between. The CDR3 covers 13 residues. Germline-derived CDR1 and CDR2 are MDHEN and SYDVKM. CDR3 residues: CASISEGHQPQHF. CDR3 coding DNA: TGTGCCAGCATCTCGGAGGGACATCAGCCCCAGCATTTT.

The rearrangement links TRBV6-5 to TRBJ2-2, with D possibly matching TRBD2 (6 bases). CDR3 length: 13 amino acids. Germline CDR1 is MNHEY and CDR2 is SVGAGI. Trimming removed 10 bases from V and 2 bases from J, with 11 bases in between. DNA of the CDR3: TGTGCCATGCGCGGGGACAACACCGGGGAGCTGTTTTTT. Amino acids: CAMRGDNTGELFF.

The V call is TRBV5-1, the J call TRBJ1-2, with TRBD1 matching 7 bases. V lost 3 bases, J lost 8 bases, and 13 bases stayed unmatched. The CDR3 runs 15 residues. From germline, CDR1 is SGHRS and CDR2 YFSETQ. The CDR3 is CASSSSWDSLGGYTF. In DNA form, the CDR3 reads TGCGCCAGCAGCTCGTCTTGGGACAGCCTGGGAGGCTACACCTTC.

The sample holds one count of this clone. The J gene is TRBJ2-3, the V gene TRBV10-3; no definite D call. The V end was cut by 2 bases, the J end by 2 bases, with 11 bases between. CDR3 length: 15 residues. Germline assignment: CDR1 ENHRY and CDR2 SYGVKD. The CDR3 nucleotides are TGTGCCATCAGTGAGGGCTCAGTGTACACAGATACGCAGTATTTT. This encodes CAISEGSVYTDTQYF.

The V gene is TRBV7-9, the J gene TRBJ1-1, with TRBD1 identical over 7 bases. With 5 bases clipped from V and 3 bases from J, the junction kept 18 bases outside the gene matches. Germline CDR1 and CDR2: SEHNR and FQNEAQ (reference sequence). The CDR3 extends over 18 amino acids. The CDR3 DNA reads TGTGCCAGCAGCACCTACAGGGGAGGTAGAGGTACGGACACTGAAGCTTTCTTT. It is translated as CASSTYRGGRGTDTEAFF. The full variable domain, in which reference TRBV7-9 and TRBJ1-1 provide the parts outside the CDR3, is DTGVSQNPRHKITKRGQNVTFRCDPISEHNRLYWYRQTLGQGPEFLTYFQNEAQLEKSRLLSDRFSAERPKGSFSTLEIQRTEQGDSAMYLCASSTYRGGRGTDTEAFFGQGTRLTVV.

The V and J genes are TRBV3-1 (or the pseudogene TRBV3-2) and TRBJ1-2, with a tentative D call TRBD1 (5 bases). The CDR3 extends over 13 amino acids. Trimming shortened V by 4 bases and J by 3 bases, and 9 bases separated the two germline ends. Germline lookup yields CDR1 LGHDT and CDR2 YNNKEL (reference sequence). CDR3 in amino acids: CASSPGTYYGYTF. DNA of the CDR3: TGTGCCAGCAGCCCCGGGACGTACTATGGCTACACCTTC.

This clone has just a few counts. The rearrangement links TRBV5-4 to TRBJ1-6, with D maybe TRBD1 (5 bases). The CDR3 runs to 15 residues. The germline V gene has CDR1 SGHNT and CDR2 YYREEE (reference sequence). Trimming took 3 bases from V and 6 from J, leaving 13 bases between them. CDR3 coding DNA: TGTGCCAGCAGCTCTCCGGGACCCTCTAATTCACCCCTCCACTTT. This encodes CASSSPGPSNSPLHF.

The chain recombines TRBV3-1 (or the pseudogene TRBV3-2) with TRBJ2-5, with 11 bases fitting TRBD2. The V segment lost 4 bases and the J segment 1 base; nucleotides outside the gene matches: 11. The CDR3 spans 18 residues. Germline lookup yields CDR1 LGHDT and CDR2 YNNKEL (reference sequence). CDR3 bases: TGTGCCAGCAGCCTGGCCACTAGCGGGGGCGGACTCCAAGAGACCCAGTACTTC. This gives the protein CASSLATSGGGLQETQYF.

The V call is TRBV5-1, the J call TRBJ2-5; 9 nucleotides line up with TRBD2. Losses at the gene ends were 3 bases for V and 4 bases for J; bases not matched to a gene: 4. Germline V gene lookup returns CDR1 SGHRS and CDR2 YFSETQ. The CDR3 runs to 14 residues. This CDR3 reads CASSSLAGAETQYF. CDR3 DNA: TGCGCCAGCAGCTCTTTAGCGGGAGCAGAGACCCAGTACTTC.

This clone was counted a single time. The J gene is TRBJ2-1, the V gene TRBV6-6; D unresolved. CDR3 length: 14 residues. Germline CDR1 is MNHNY and CDR2 is SVGAGI (reference sequence). Trimming stripped 6 bases from V and 0 bases from J, with 9 bases between. The CDR3 DNA reads TGTGCCAGCAGCGCAAAGAGCTCCTACAATGAGCAGTTCTTC. Translated, it gives CASSAKSSYNEQFF.

This CDR3 reads CASSSLGDRSVYEQYF. In DNA form, the CDR3 reads TGTGCCAGCAGCTCCCTGGGGGACAGGAGCGTCTACGAGCAGTACTTC. The V and J genes are TRBV4-2 and TRBJ2-7, with TRBD1 matching 8 bases. V shed 5 bases, J shed 3 bases, and the junction held 12 bases outside the gene matches. The CDR3 runs to 16 residues. Germline lookup yields CDR1 LGHNA and CDR2 YNFKEQ.

CDR3 sequence reads: CASIGQASQETQYF. The CDR3 region has the DNA TGTGCCAGCATCGGACAGGCTTCGCAAGAGACCCAGTACTTC. The J gene is TRBJ2-5, the V gene TRBV2; 7 bases agree with TRBD1. The V segment lost 7 bases and the J segment 2 bases; nucleotides outside the gene matches: 7. The germline CDR1 and CDR2 sequences are SNHLY and FYNNEI. The CDR3 is 14 residues long.

This chain joins TRBV9 and TRBJ1-6; D may be TRBD1 (5 bases). Germline CDR1 and CDR2: SGDLS and YYNGEE. V lost 4 bases to trimming and J lost 7 bases, with 15 bases between them. The CDR3 runs to 15 residues. The CDR3 is CASSTLDRANSPLHF. The CDR3 nucleotides read TGTGCCAGCAGCACCCTCGACAGAGCCAATTCACCCCTCCACTTT.

The chain couples TRBV9 to TRBJ2-5, with 12 bases lining up with TRBD2. The CDR3 sequence is 15 residues long. The germline gives CDR1 SGDLS, CDR2 YYNGEE. Losses at the gene ends were 5 bases for V and 4 bases for J; bases not matched to a gene: 6. DNA for the CDR3: TGTGCCAGCAGTGGGATGGGACTAGCGGGAGAGACCCAGTACTTC. Its protein is CASSGMGLAGETQYF.

This rearrangement joins TRBV5-1 to TRBJ2-2, with 7 bases fitting TRBD2. V trimming: 0 bases; J trimming: 0 bases; junction bases outside the gene matches: 2. This CDR3 contains 16 residues. Germline CDR1 SGHRS, CDR2 YFSETQ. The CDR3 region has the DNA TGCGCCAGCAGCTTGGCTAGCGGAGCGAACACCGGGGAGCTGTTTTTT. Its translation: CASSLASGANTGELFF.

The chain uses TRBV18 and TRBJ1-1; unclear D gene. CDR1 KGHSH and CDR2 LQKENI come from the germline V gene. Trimming removed 4 bases at V and 1 base at J, with 10 bases between. The CDR3 is 14 residues long. CDR3 sequence (DNA): TGTGCCAGCTCACAGTCGACGGGGAACACTGAAGCTTTCTTT. Protein: CASSQSTGNTEAFF.

The chain uses TRBV6-5 and TRBJ2-7; D remains ambiguous. This CDR3 is built from 14 residues. CDR1 is MNHEY, CDR2 SVGAGI, per germline. Trimming took 8 bases from V and 7 from J, leaving 21 bases between them. The DNA of the CDR3 is TGTGCCAGCCAAGGTGTATCGCCCTTGGTAGAGCAGTACTTC. Protein sequence: CASQGVSPLVEQYF.

The chain recombines TRBV27 with TRBJ2-7; D might be TRBD2 (6 bases). The CDR3 length is 19 residues. The germline V gene has CDR1 MNHEY and CDR2 SMNVEV (reference sequence). V was shortened by 5 bases and J by 1 base, with 27 bases between the two germline ends. The CDR3 nucleotides read TGTGCCAGCAGTACATTATCCGTACTTATCGGGAGCAGGTCCTACGAGCAGTACTTC. Its translation: CASSTLSVLIGSRSYEQYF.

The CDR3 loop reads CASSSARLEQYF. The CDR3 nucleotides are TGTGCCAGCAGCTCGGCGCGACTGGAGCAGTACTTC. This chain joins TRBV7-2 and TRBJ2-7; D gene uncertain. Deletions cut 4 bases from V and 7 bases from J, with 11 bases between. The CDR3 is 12 amino acids. In germline, CDR1 is SGHTA, CDR2 FQGNSA.

The V and J genes are TRBV12-3 or TRBV12-4 and TRBJ1-6; TRBD1 matches at 10 bases. The CDR3 consists of 13 residues. V lost 7 bases and J lost 10; bases outside the gene matches: 4. This chain's CDR3 is CASMGQGISPLHF. The CDR3 DNA follows: TGTGCCAGCATGGGACAGGGGATATCACCCCTCCACTTT.

The chain couples TRBV7-9 to TRBJ1-2; 7 nucleotides agree with TRBD1. V was pared by 5 bases and J by 3 bases, with 6 bases of the junction left unmatched. CDR3 length equals 14 residues. Germline CDR1 and CDR2: SEHNR and FQNEAQ (reference sequence). CDR3 in amino acids: CASSPEGGHYGYTF. As DNA, the CDR3 is TGTGCCAGCAGCCCGGAAGGGGGCCACTATGGCTACACCTTC. The full variable domain, completed using reference TRBV7-9 and TRBJ1-2, is DTGVSQNPRHKITKRGQNVTFRCDPISEHNRLYWYRQTLGQGPEFLTYFQNEAQLEKSRLLSDRFSAERPKGSFSTLEIQRTEQGDSAMYLCASSPEGGHYGYTFGSGTRLTVV.

This rearrangement joins TRBV10-3 to TRBJ2-5; D perhaps matches TRBD2 (5 bases). CDR1 is ENHRY, CDR2 SYGVKD, per germline. V was shortened by 3 bases and J by 4 bases, with 15 bases between the two germline ends. CDR3 length: 15 amino acids. Written as DNA, the CDR3 is TGTGCCATCAGTGACCCGAGTCGGGATTTAGAGACCCAGTACTTC. The encoded protein is CAISDPSRDLETQYF.

The CDR3 region is CASSSILGDYIQYF. In DNA form, the CDR3 reads TGTGCCAGCAGCTCGATCTTGGGGGACTACATTCAGTACTTC. V gene TRBV11-2 combines with J gene TRBJ2-4, with D perhaps matching TRBD2 (6 bases). Trimming shortened V by 4 bases and J by 8 bases, and 15 bases separated the two germline ends. The CDR3 runs to 14 residues. Germline assignment: CDR1 SGHAT and CDR2 FQNNGV.